The 2 T cell receptor beta chains below come from one sample, sequenced in a study of Ad26.COV2.S vaccination and SARS-CoV-2 variants. Treatment noted: 19 received Ad26.COV2.S at low or high dose, single or two shots; 5 received placebo; per-sample allocation not given. Samples were taken on day 63 after the first vaccine or placebo injection. The repertoire was sequenced with immunoSEQ multiplex PCR; TCRdb's copy has only in-frame clones and lacks some. The sample shows fewer than 500,000 clones, about 90% of them seen only once. The sequencing here drew on peripheral blood, taken in a trial of Ad26.COV2.S vaccine versus placebo. All receptors derive from a person aged 18 to 65 who received the Ad26.COV2.S COVID-19 vaccine or a placebo.

Details on this clone: Other DNA sequences in this specimen translate into the identical CDR3. The rearrangement joins TRBV11-2 to TRBJ2-7, with no clear D. The germline V and J ends were trimmed by 1 base and 0 bases, with 7 bases remaining between them. CDR1 is SGHAT, CDR2 FQNNGV, per germline. CDR3 length equals 14 residues. CDR3 DNA: TGTGCCAGCAGCTTAGCCGCCAGCTCCTACGAGCAGTACTTC. Protein: CASSLAASSYEQYF.

The rearrangement uses TRBV7-2 and TRBJ2-5, with D perhaps assigned TRBD1 or TRBD2 (5 bases each). V was shortened by 3 bases and J by 6 bases, with 14 bases between the two germline ends. Germline CDR1 and CDR2: SGHTA and FQGNSA. The CDR3 covers 14 residues. CDR3 in DNA: TGTGCCAGCAGCTTGCTCTTGGGGGTCAAGACCCAGTACTTC. Its protein product is CASSLLLGVKTQYF.